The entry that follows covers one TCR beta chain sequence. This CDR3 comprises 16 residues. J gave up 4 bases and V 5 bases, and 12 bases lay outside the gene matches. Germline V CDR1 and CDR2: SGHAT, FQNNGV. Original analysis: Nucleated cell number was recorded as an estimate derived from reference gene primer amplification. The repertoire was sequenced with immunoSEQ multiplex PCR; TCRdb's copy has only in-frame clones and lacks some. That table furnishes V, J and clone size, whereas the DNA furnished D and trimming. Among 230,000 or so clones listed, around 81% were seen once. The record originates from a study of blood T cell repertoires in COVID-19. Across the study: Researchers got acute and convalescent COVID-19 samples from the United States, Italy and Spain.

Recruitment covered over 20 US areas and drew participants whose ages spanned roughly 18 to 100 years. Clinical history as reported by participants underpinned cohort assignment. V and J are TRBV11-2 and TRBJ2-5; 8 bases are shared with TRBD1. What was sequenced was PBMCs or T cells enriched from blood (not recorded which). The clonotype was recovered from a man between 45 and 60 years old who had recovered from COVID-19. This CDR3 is CASSGQSGGLGETQYF. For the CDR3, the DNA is TGTGCCAGCAGCGGCCAATCAGGGGGCTTAGGAGAGACCCAGTACTTC. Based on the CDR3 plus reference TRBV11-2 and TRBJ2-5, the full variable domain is EAGVAQSPRYKIIEKRQSVAFWCNPISGHATLYWYQQILGQGPKLLIQFQNNGVVDDSQLPKDRFSAERLKGVDSTLKIQPAKLEDSAVYLCASSGQSGGLGETQYFGPGTRLLVL.